This TCR beta chain was recovered during a study of blood T cell repertoires in COVID-19. About the study: The United States, Italy and Spain were the sources of the acute and convalescent COVID-19 samples. Sources were T cells, B-cell-depleted T cells, or PBMCs; the material itself was cDNA or gDNA.

Original methodology: Estimated nucleated cell counts came from reference gene primer amplification. TCRdb keeps only in-frame clones here, not all; method: immunoSEQ multiplex PCR. V and J calls and clone size are those listed in that table; D and trimming were worked out from the DNA. This table has about 98,000 clones, approximately 72% appearing once. What was sequenced was peripheral blood. This clonotype was sampled from a man between 65 and 79 years old with acute or convalescent COVID-19.

In DNA form, the CDR3 reads TGTGCCAGCAGTGACCCCGGGACACTCACTGAAGCTTTCTTT. Amino acids: CASSDPGTLTEAFF. This chain links TRBV6-4 with TRBJ1-1; D is perhaps TRBD1 (6 bases). The CDR3 spans 14 residues. CDR1 MRHNA and CDR2 SNTAGT come from the germline V gene. V was cut by 2 bases and J by 4 bases, with 11 bases left in between.